The subject of this entry is one T cell receptor beta chain. The sample belongs to a study of OX40 agonist ivuxolimab in advanced cancers. On the study more broadly: A diagnosis of hepatocellular carcinoma, melanoma, renal cell or head and neck cancer was present in dose-escalation patients. Age averaged 60 years (range roughly 23 to 79), and 82.7% were male. Prior checkpoint blockade (anti-PD-1, anti-PD-L1 or anti-CTLA-4) was permitted; approximately 44% had it.

V was clipped by 6 bases and J by 5 bases; unmatched bases: 8. This CDR3 is built from 16 residues. The germline gives CDR1 MGHDK, CDR2 SYGVNS. Assay used: immunoSEQ multiplex PCR; TCRdb lists only in-frame clones, some missing. The table shows just over 95,000 clones, with 90% occurring only once. This TCR came from an adult with an advanced solid tumor such as melanoma, head and neck, liver or kidney cancer. The V call is TRBV25-1, the J call TRBJ2-2; 11 bases fit TRBD2. Sequencing was performed on CD4+ or CD8+ T cells sorted from blood, taken in a trial of the OX40 agonist ivuxolimab. The CDR3 loop reads CASSTSGSLRTGELFF. The DNA of the CDR3 is TGTGCCAGCAGCACTAGCGGGAGTCTCAGGACCGGGGAGCTGTTTTTT.